Each of the 32 T cell receptor beta chains below was sequenced from the same sample in a study of T-cell reconstitution after alpha-beta-depleted transplantation in children. It was with unique molecular identifiers that the TCRbeta library was prepared. TCRdb re-derived calls from the PCR reads in MiXCR, one entry per CDR3 protein. Here the sample spans some 200,000 distinct CDR3 sequences, more than 12% being singletons. The sample was PBMCs from the stem cell graft donor, taken from the stem cell graft. Receptors were obtained from a human donor who donated a stem cell graft to a child with acute lymphoblastic leukemia.

Ten or more counts support this clonotype. This chain joins TRBV9 and TRBJ2-5, with TRBD2 matching 14 bases. This CDR3 region has 18 residues. Germline V gene data show CDR1 as SGDLS and CDR2 as YYNGEE. J was trimmed by 5 bases and V by 3 bases; bases with no gene match: 12. CDR3 nucleotide sequence: TGTGCCAGCAGCGACCCCCCAGGGACTAGCGGGAGTTCGGAGACCCAGTACTTC. This gives the protein CASSDPPGTSGSSETQYF.

This chain connects TRBV24-1 to TRBJ2-7; D gene uncertain. Germline CDR1 and CDR2: KGHDR and SFDVKD. CDR3 size: 12 residues. Trimming took 0 bases from V and 4 from J, leaving 3 bases between them. The CDR3 region has the DNA TGTGCCACCAGTGATTTGGGGTACGAGCAGTACTTC. Translating it yields CATSDLGYEQYF.

The rearrangement joins TRBV4-2 to TRBJ2-5, with 9 bases lining up with TRBD2. From germline, CDR1 is LGHNA and CDR2 YNFKEQ. Trimming removed 4 bases from V and 4 bases from J; junction bases left unmatched: 16. The CDR3 spans 18 residues. The CDR3 bases are TGTGCCAGCAGCCCTCCTTCCGGGGGAGCGGGAGGAGGAGAGACCCAGTACTTC. It translates to CASSPPSGGAGGGETQYF.

This clonotype was detected a few times. The chain combines TRBV20-1 with TRBJ2-2; possibly TRBD1 for D (5 bases). CDR1 and CDR2 from the germline V gene are DFQATT and SNEGSKA (reference sequence). The ends were cut back, 0 bases at V and 5 bases at J, with 10 bases in the middle. This CDR3 has 14 amino acids. Written as DNA, the CDR3 is TGCAGTGCTAGAGATGGGGCTGAGACCGGGGAGCTGTTTTTT. Its translation: CSARDGAETGELFF.

The chain joins TRBV29-1 to TRBJ1-2; 8 nucleotides line up with TRBD1. This CDR3 region has 14 residues. Germline-derived CDR1 and CDR2 are SQVTM and ANQGSEA. The CDR3 DNA reads as TGCACCATCGCGGCAGGGGGCACGGGCTATGGCTACACCTTC. It yields the protein CTIAAGGTGYGYTF.

A few counts support this clonotype. This sequence joins TRBV7-9 and TRBJ2-1; either TRBD1 or TRBD2 may supply D (7 bases each). V was clipped by 2 bases and J by 4 bases, with 12 bases between them. The CDR3 length is 15 residues. The germline V gene encodes CDR1 SEHNR and CDR2 FQNEAQ (reference sequence). The CDR3: CASSLQGGGYNEQFF. The CDR3 coding sequence is TGTGCCAGCAGCTTACAGGGGGGGGGTTACAATGAGCAGTTCTTC.

This clonotype came up many times. This chain connects TRBV28 to TRBJ1-5; D not certain. The CDR3 covers 14 residues. Germline V gives CDR1 MDHEN, CDR2 SYDVKM. Trimming removed 6 bases from V and 5 bases from J, with 14 bases in between. The CDR3 region is CASSLDGNYQPQHF. In DNA form, the CDR3 reads TGTGCCAGCAGCTTAGACGGAAATTATCAGCCCCAGCATTTT.

This clonotype has a count of ten or more. V usage is TRBV27 and J usage is TRBJ1-6; D is ambiguous. This CDR3 spans 15 amino acids. The germline V and J ends were trimmed by 5 bases and 10 bases, with 18 bases remaining between them. Germline V gene lookup returns CDR1 MNHEY and CDR2 SMNVEV (reference sequence). The CDR3 DNA sequence: TGTGCCAGCAGTCCAGATATGGCGATCTCCTCACCCCTCCACTTT. It is translated as CASSPDMAISSPLHF.

This clonotype appeared many times. This chain links TRBV7-2 with TRBJ2-1; D may be TRBD1 or TRBD2 (6 bases each). Per germline, CDR1 SGHTA and CDR2 FQGNSA. V was cut by 4 bases and J by 2 bases, with 12 bases left in between. The CDR3 contains 15 residues. CDR3 sequence reads: CASSSFGGPYNEQFF. The CDR3 DNA reads as TGTGCCAGCAGCTCGTTCGGGGGCCCCTACAATGAGCAGTTCTTC.

This clonotype showed up many times. The chain carries TRBV20-1 and TRBJ2-7, with D unresolved. V lost 1 base and J lost 4, with 11 bases in between. Germline CDR1 and CDR2: DFQATT and SNEGSKA (reference sequence). The CDR3 spans 13 residues. The CDR3, as DNA: TGCAGTGCTAGAGGTTGGCAGTTGTACGAGCAGTACTTC. This translates into CSARGWQLYEQYF.

As concerns this clonotype: Given a much more abundant clone one base away, this may be a read error. The V call is TRBV10-3, the J call TRBJ1-5; D remains unclear. Per the germline V gene, CDR1 is ENHRY and CDR2 is SYGVKD. CDR3 size: 14 residues. Trimming pared 2 bases from V and 8 bases from J, leaving 13 bases between. The CDR3 sequence is CAISEVREGEPQHF. CDR3 DNA sequence: TGTGCCATCAGTGAGGTGCGGGAGGGTGAGCCCCAGCATTTT.

This clonotype showed up many times. This rearrangement joins TRBV4-1 to TRBJ2-7, with 10 bases aligning to TRBD1. CDR1 is MGHRA and CDR2 is YSYEKL in the germline V gene. J lost 7 bases, V lost 3 bases, and 6 bases had no gene match. The length of the CDR3 is 14 residues. The chain's CDR3 is CASSQGQGFREQYF. The CDR3, as DNA: TGCGCCAGCAGCCAGGGACAGGGGTTTCGGGAGCAGTACTTC.

This clonotype has ten or more counts. The chain has TRBV10-3 and TRBJ2-3; 7 bases line up with TRBD2. The CDR3 loop spans 15 amino acids. Trimming at V came to 6 bases and at J to 0 bases, leaving 6 bases not matched to a gene. Per germline, CDR1 ENHRY and CDR2 SYGVKD. CDR3: CAIRDSGSSTDTQYF. CDR3 coding DNA: TGTGCCATCAGGGATAGCGGGTCCAGCACAGATACGCAGTATTTT.

This clonotype appeared many times. The chain combines TRBV5-1 with TRBJ1-2; 7 bases are shared with TRBD1. The CDR3 contains 14 residues. CDR1 is SGHRS and CDR2 is YFSETQ in the germline V gene. After removal of 4 bases from V and 5 bases from J, the junction contained 8 bases not matched to a gene. This CDR3 is CASSLEGQPYGYTF. The CDR3 coding sequence is TGCGCCAGCAGCCTGGAGGGACAGCCGTATGGCTACACCTTC. Full variable domain (missing parts from reference TRBV5-1 and TRBJ1-2): KAGVTQTPRYLIKTRGQQVTLSCSPISGHRSVSWYQQTPGQGLQFLFEYFSETQRNKGNFPGRFSGRQFSNSRSEMNVSTLELGDSALYLCASSLEGQPYGYTFGSGTRLTVV.

This clonotype has ten or more counts. This chain joins TRBV5-1 and TRBJ2-1; TRBD2 agrees at 8 bases. This CDR3 is built from 16 residues. The germline gives CDR1 SGHRS, CDR2 YFSETQ. The ends lost 5 bases at V and 9 bases at J; junction bases unmatched: 16. The DNA of the CDR3 is TGCGCCAGCAGTCCCCGCAGCGGGAGTCGAAATAGTGAGCAGTTCTTC. It codes for CASSPRSGSRNSEQFF. The whole variable domain, filled in from reference TRBV5-1 and TRBJ2-1, reads KAGVTQTPRYLIKTRGQQVTLSCSPISGHRSVSWYQQTPGQGLQFLFEYFSETQRNKGNFPGRFSGRQFSNSRSEMNVSTLELGDSALYLCASSPRSGSRNSEQFFGPGTRLTVL.

This clonotype was found many times. The chain links TRBV5-1 to TRBJ1-3, with D tentatively TRBD1 (6 bases). V dropped 4 bases and J dropped 0 bases, with 17 bases sitting between them. The CDR3 totals 17 residues. Germline lookup yields CDR1 SGHRS and CDR2 YFSETQ. This CDR3 is CASSLIPQGSSGNTIYF. The CDR3 DNA reads as TGCGCCAGCAGCCTCATTCCACAGGGCAGCTCTGGAAACACCATATATTTT. Full variable domain (rest looked up from reference TRBV5-1 and TRBJ1-3): KAGVTQTPRYLIKTRGQQVTLSCSPISGHRSVSWYQQTPGQGLQFLFEYFSETQRNKGNFPGRFSGRQFSNSRSEMNVSTLELGDSALYLCASSLIPQGSSGNTIYFGEGSWLTVV.

There are many counts of this clonotype. The chain couples TRBV20-1 to TRBJ1-1; D is possibly TRBD1 (6 bases). V dropped 5 bases and J dropped 8 bases, with 21 bases sitting between them. Germline loops: CDR1 DFQATT, CDR2 SNEGSKA (reference sequence). CDR3 length equals 14 residues. The CDR3 sequence: CSARPGGREGEAFF. As DNA, the CDR3 is TGCAGTGCTCGCCCCGGGGGGCGGGAGGGAGAAGCTTTCTTT.

This clonotype was counted between two and nine times. The chain links TRBV5-1 to TRBJ2-6; 10 positions match TRBD2. Per the germline V gene, CDR1 is SGHRS and CDR2 is YFSETQ. The CDR3 is 17 residues long. V lost 0 bases and J lost 2; bases outside the gene matches: 2. CDR3 nucleotide sequence: TGCGCCAGCAGCTTGGGGCTAGCGGGAGCTGGGGCCAACGTCCTGACTTTC. It yields the protein CASSLGLAGAGANVLTF.

The V and J genes are TRBV20-1 and TRBJ2-7; D remains ambiguous. This CDR3 comprises 16 residues. Germline-derived CDR1 and CDR2 are DFQATT and SNEGSKA (reference sequence). Trimming cost V 0 bases and J 0 bases, with 15 bases left between them. Written as DNA, the CDR3 is TGCAGTGCTAGAGACACCTCGACTGGACGCTCCTACGAGCAGTACTTC. Its protein is CSARDTSTGRSYEQYF.

Ten or more counts support this clonotype. The gene calls are TRBV12-3 or TRBV12-4 and TRBJ1-2; the D is unclear. Between the trimmed V and J ends, which lost 5 bases and 4 bases, there was a span of 23 bases. The CDR3 totals 17 residues. The CDR3 protein is CASSLIREGSNFYGYTF. CDR3 nucleotides: TGTGCCAGCAGTCTCATACGGGAGGGAAGCAACTTCTATGGCTACACCTTC.

The sample holds many counts of this clonotype. CDR3 in amino acids: CAISELAINNEQFF. Written as DNA, the CDR3 is TGTGCCATTTCGGAACTAGCGATCAACAATGAGCAGTTCTTC. The genes are TRBV12-3 or TRBV12-4 and TRBJ2-1; 7 nucleotides align to TRBD2. Germline trimming cut 10 bases from V and 5 bases from J; bases unmatched to any gene: 11. CDR3 length equals 14 residues.

This clonotype was seen at least ten times. The CDR3 nucleotides read TGTGCCATCCTCGCGGGAGGTTTTGGCAATGAGCAGTTCTTC. Amino acids: CAILAGGFGNEQFF. The genes are TRBV10-3 and TRBJ2-1, with 8 bases matching TRBD2. The germline V gene has CDR1 ENHRY and CDR2 SYGVKD. The CDR3 runs 14 residues. Losses at the gene ends were 8 bases for V and 6 bases for J; bases not matched to a gene: 9.

The table lists this clonotype with many counts. The rearrangement links TRBV5-1 to TRBJ1-1, with a weak D call TRBD1 (6 bases). This CDR3 comprises 15 residues. The germline V gene encodes CDR1 SGHRS and CDR2 YFSETQ. Trimming stripped 4 bases from V and 0 bases from J, with 13 bases between. The CDR3 spells CASSSNRAMNTEAFF. The CDR3 DNA reads as TGCGCCAGCAGCAGCAACAGGGCTATGAACACTGAAGCTTTCTTT.

V usage is TRBV29-1 and J usage is TRBJ2-7, with 10 bases fitting TRBD1. Germline V lookup: CDR1 SQVTM, CDR2 ANQGSEA. The CDR3 is 15 residues long. The ends lost 0 bases at V and 5 bases at J; junction bases unmatched: 7. This CDR3 is CSVEDPTGGRDEQYF. CDR3 DNA: TGCAGCGTTGAAGATCCGACAGGGGGCCGAGACGAGCAGTACTTC.

In this sample, this clonotype turned up many times. CDR3 amino acids: CASSFGSSVDTGELFF. The CDR3 coding sequence is TGCGCCAGCAGCTTTGGTTCTAGCGTTGACACCGGGGAGCTGTTTTTT. V usage is TRBV5-1 and J usage is TRBJ2-2, with D possibly TRBD2 on 6 matching bases. This CDR3 has 16 residues. Germline-derived CDR1 and CDR2 are SGHRS and YFSETQ. V lost 2 bases and J lost 3, with 14 bases in between.

This clonotype was seen repeatedly, ten times or more. J is TRBJ2-7 and V is TRBV7-8; 12 nucleotides align to TRBD2. The CDR3 has 16 amino acids. Germline loops: CDR1 SGHVS, CDR2 FQNEAQ. After removal of 1 base from V and 4 bases from J, the junction contained 5 bases not matched to a gene. The CDR3 nucleotides are TGTGCCAGCAGCTTAGAGACTAGCGGGAGAGGGTACGAGCAGTACTTC. Encoded protein: CASSLETSGRGYEQYF.

This clonotype was seen at least ten times. The genes are TRBV20-1 and TRBJ1-2; 10 bases map to TRBD1. J gave up 2 bases and V 1 base, and 10 bases lay outside the gene matches. This CDR3 contains 17 residues. The germline V gene encodes CDR1 DFQATT and CDR2 SNEGSKA (reference sequence). CDR3 loop: CSARGTGGSQGNYGYTF. As DNA, the CDR3 is TGCAGTGCTAGAGGGACAGGGGGTTCTCAGGGCAACTATGGCTACACCTTC.

This clonotype was counted ten times or more. The rearrangement joins TRBV12-3 or TRBV12-4 to TRBJ2-7, with TRBD1 matching over 7 bases. CDR3 length: 14 residues. V was pared by 6 bases and J by 3 bases, with 8 bases of the junction left unmatched. The CDR3 spells CASRGQWGSYEQYF. Here the CDR3 DNA reads TGTGCCAGCAGGGGACAGTGGGGTAGCTACGAGCAGTACTTC.

Many counts were recorded for this clonotype. V gene TRBV7-2 combines with J gene TRBJ2-3; 10 nucleotides match TRBD2. From germline, CDR1 is SGHTA and CDR2 FQGNSA. V gave up 0 bases and J gave up 1 base; unmatched junction bases: 4. CDR3 length: 17 residues. CDR3 DNA sequence: TGTGCCAGCAGCTTAGCAGGACTAGCGGTACGCACAGATACGCAGTATTTT. Translation: CASSLAGLAVRTDTQYF.

There are a few counts of this clonotype. The chain carries TRBV12-3 or TRBV12-4 and TRBJ2-5, with 10 bases fitting TRBD1. CDR3 length equals 15 residues. V was pared by 3 bases and J by 5 bases, with 6 bases of the junction left unmatched. The chain's CDR3 is CASSLRTGGRETQYF. Written as DNA, the CDR3 is TGTGCCAGCAGTTTGCGGACAGGGGGAAGGGAGACCCAGTACTTC.

In this sample, this clonotype turned up many times. J is TRBJ2-1 and V is TRBV5-1; 11 positions match TRBD2. V lost 4 bases to trimming and J lost 6 bases; unmatched junction nucleotides: 6. From germline, CDR1 is SGHRS and CDR2 YFSETQ. CDR3 length: 15 amino acids. CDR3: CASSAGLADINEQFF. Written as DNA, the CDR3 is TGCGCCAGCAGCGCGGGACTAGCGGATATCAATGAGCAGTTCTTC.

Ten or more counts support this clonotype. The chain has TRBV19 and TRBJ1-4; the match to TRBD1 covers 8 bases. The CDR3 has 15 amino acids. CDR1 and CDR2 (germline): LNHDA, SQIVND (reference sequence). J gave up 5 bases and V 5 bases, and 7 bases lay outside the gene matches. CDR3 nucleotide sequence: TGTGCCAGTAGTGTGGACAGGGCTTCCAATGAAAAACTGTTTTTT. Residues: CASSVDRASNEKLFF.